The source of this T cell receptor (beta chain) is a study of immune cell composition in non-small cell lung cancer. Study context: Histologic subtype was mainly adenocarcinoma or squamous cell carcinoma.

The normal lung sample lay at least 3 cm, and maximally far, from the tumour. Genomic DNA came from frozen unsorted single-cell suspensions. Per the germline V gene, CDR1 is SGHRS and CDR2 is YFSETQ. Trimming took 4 bases from V and 7 from J; bases not matched to a gene: 5. The CDR3 has 13 residues. Whole-study results and caveats: Clones >0.5% enriched in tumour were rarer in adenocarcinoma (33%) than squamous (roughly 75%). TIL tumour reactivity correlated with maximal tumour-associated clone frequency in adenocarcinoma.

Assay used: immunoSEQ multiplex PCR; TCRdb lists only in-frame clones, some missing. There are about 4,000 clones in the sample; around 80% occur only once, and roughly 9.2% lies in the top ten. Remarks on this clone: What it binds is not known.

V gene TRBV5-1 combines with J gene TRBJ2-1, with 7 bases matching TRBD1. This TCR was recovered from a human donor with non-small cell lung cancer. Sequencing was carried out using non-adjacent lung tissue. Here the CDR3 DNA reads TGCGCCAGCAGCCTACAGGGGATGAATGAGCAGTTCTTC. This sequence encodes CASSLQGMNEQFF.